This T cell receptor (beta chain) was captured in a study of CD8 T cells in ankylosing spondylitis. The sample holds a few counts of this clonotype. The CDR3 totals 14 residues. V shed 4 bases, J shed 3 bases, and the junction held 5 bases outside the gene matches. Per the germline V gene, CDR1 is DFQATT and CDR2 is SNEGSKA (reference sequence). TCRdb called the 5' RACE reads again in MiXCR, with one record for every CDR3 protein. The table has under 250,000 distinct CDR3 sequences, roughly 8% seen once. V usage is TRBV20-1 and J usage is TRBJ2-1, with TRBD1 matching over 8 bases. The specimen was blood, either unsorted or a sorted T cell fraction (not recorded which). This receptor was taken from a female donor with ankylosing spondylitis or in good health (not recorded which). The CDR3 DNA reads as TGCAGTGCTATAACCGGGACAGGCTACAATGAGCAGTTCTTC. Its protein is CSAITGTGYNEQFF.